This T cell receptor (beta chain) was sequenced in a study of vaccination effects on CD4 cells after COVID-19. Study summary: Of the BNT162b2 and mRNA-1273 vaccines, participants received two doses of one or the other.

Profiling relied on immunoSEQ multiplex PCR, and the TCRdb table lists in-frame clones only, not all of them. The data contain more than 40,000 clones, about two thirds of them singletons. After expansion with viral peptide pools in the ViraFEST assay, antigen-specific CD4+ T cells were sequenced. Subsequent to 10 days of culture, CD4+ T cells were isolated. Neither prior SARS-CoV-2 infection nor positive nucleocapsid antibodies were present in the vaccine recipients. Every well got two million PBMC, which were grown with around 10 IU/ml IL-2 and 8.5 to 10 ug/ml peptides. Germline V CDR1 and CDR2: SGHTA, FQGNSA. The ends lost 3 bases at V and 3 bases at J; junction bases unmatched: 9. The CDR3 has 17 residues. General study findings and limits: Of the vaccine-induced clones from healthy vaccinees, merely 1 of 255 recognized common cold coronaviruses as well. Marked contraction was observed in infection-induced and vaccine-induced clones late after vaccination.

This clone came up a few times. The antigen remains unidentified. This TCR was recovered from a human donor who received a COVID-19 vaccine. V is TRBV7-2 and J is TRBJ2-2, with 8 bases aligning to TRBD2. The sequenced sample was CD4+ T cells from PBMCs cultured with HCoV-OC43 spike peptides, obtained before COVID-19 vaccination. Described subset: HCoV-OC43 spike overlapping peptide pool stimulation. This chain's CDR3 is CASSFRSGSGYTGELFF. The CDR3 region has the DNA TGTGCCAGCAGCTTTCGGAGCGGGAGCGGATACACCGGGGAGCTGTTTTTT.